This TCR beta chain was identified in a study of T cells in tuberculosis. Study details: Sequenced TCRs come from CD1B-GMM tetramer-binding T cells.

After thawing and overnight rest, PBMC were stained with GMM-loaded CD1B tetramer, viability dye and anti-CD3 for sorting. C32 glucose monomycolate from Rhodococcus equi was loaded onto the CD1B tetramers. V was cut by 7 bases and J by 8 bases, with 15 bases left in between. This CDR3 is built from 14 residues. The germline V gene has CDR1 MNHEY and CDR2 SMNVEV (reference sequence). The protocol was immunoSEQ multiplex PCR, while the TCRdb copy is restricted to in-frame clones and leaves out a portion. The profile covers 55,000 to 70,000 clones, with 81% appearing a single time and more than 10% taken by the ten largest.

The chain recombines TRBV27 with TRBJ1-6; D may be TRBD1 (6 bases). This TCR came from an adult woman with latent tuberculosis. The sample consisted of CD1b-GMM tetramer-negative cells sorted from PBMCs. The CDR3 spells CASKTGTLDSPLHF. In DNA, the CDR3 is TGTGCCAGCAAAACCGGGACATTGGATTCACCCCTCCACTTT.